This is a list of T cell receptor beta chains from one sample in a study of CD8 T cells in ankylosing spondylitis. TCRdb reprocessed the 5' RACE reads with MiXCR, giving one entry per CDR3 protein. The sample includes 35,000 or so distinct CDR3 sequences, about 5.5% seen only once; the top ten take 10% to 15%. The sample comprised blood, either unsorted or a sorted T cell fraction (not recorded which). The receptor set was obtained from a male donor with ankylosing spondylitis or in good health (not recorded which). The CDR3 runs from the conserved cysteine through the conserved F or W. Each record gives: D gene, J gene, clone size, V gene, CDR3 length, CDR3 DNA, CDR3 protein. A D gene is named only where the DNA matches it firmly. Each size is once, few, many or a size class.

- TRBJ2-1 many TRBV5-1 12 TGCGCCAGCAGCGGAACCTACAATGAGCAGTTCTTC CASSGTYNEQFF
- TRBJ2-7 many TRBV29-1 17 TGCAGCGTTGAAGACCCCGGACAGACCCCGGGGTCCTACGAGCAGTACTTC CSVEDPGQTPGSYEQYF
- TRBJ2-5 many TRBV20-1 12 TGCAGTGCTAGTCCGAAGAAAGAGACCCAGTACTTC CSASPKKETQYF
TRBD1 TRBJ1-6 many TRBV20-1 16 TGCAGTGCTGCTGGACAGGGGAGTTCCTATAATTCACCCCTCCACTTT CSAAGQGSSYNSPLHF
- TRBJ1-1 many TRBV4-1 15 TGCGCCAGCAGCGCACGGGACTTTAGAAACACTGAAGCTTTCTTT CASSARDFRNTEAFF
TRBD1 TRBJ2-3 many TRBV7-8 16 TGTGCCAGCAGCCCTTGGTCCACAGGGGGCCGGGATACGCAGTATTTT CASSPWSTGGRDTQYF
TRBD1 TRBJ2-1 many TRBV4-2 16 TGTGCCAGCAGCCAAGGTGGGACAGGACGATACAATGAGCAGTTCTTC CASSQGGTGRYNEQFF
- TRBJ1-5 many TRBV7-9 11 TGTGCCAGCGGAATTCGGGAGCCCCAGCATTTT CASGIREPQHF
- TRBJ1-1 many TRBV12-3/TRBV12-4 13 TGTGCCAGCAGACCTACAGGGACGAATGAAGCTTTCTTT CASRPTGTNEAFF
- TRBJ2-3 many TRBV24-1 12 TGTGCCACCAGTGATTACTCAGATACGCAGTATTTT CATSDYSDTQYF
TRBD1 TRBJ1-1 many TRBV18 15 TGTGCCAGCTCACTCCTACAGGGGGCGAGTACTGAAGCTTTCTTT CASSLLQGASTEAFF
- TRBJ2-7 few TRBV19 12 TGTGCCTCCAGGGGGGACACCTACGAGCAGTACTTC CASRGDTYEQYF
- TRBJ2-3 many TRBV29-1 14 TGCAGCGTTGTTCGGGGGTTAAGCACAGATACGCAGTATTTT CSVVRGLSTDTQYF
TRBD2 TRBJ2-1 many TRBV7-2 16 TGTGCCAGCAGCCGGGTGTGGCGGGGGGGCGTCAATGAGCAGTTCTTC CASSRVWRGGVNEQFF
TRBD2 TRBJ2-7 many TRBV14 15 TGTGCCAGCAGCCCTAGCGGGACCCTCTCCTACGAGCAGTACTTC CASSPSGTLSYEQYF
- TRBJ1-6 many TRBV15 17 TGTGCCACCAGCAGAGATAGGAACGGGCCCGTTTATTCACCCCTCCACTTT CATSRDRNGPVYSPLHF
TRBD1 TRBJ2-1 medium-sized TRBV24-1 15 TGTGCCACCAGTGCCTCCGGGACAGGTTTTCTGGGGCAGTTCTTC CATSASGTGFLGQFF
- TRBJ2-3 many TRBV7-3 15 TGTGCCAGCAGCTACTCCGGGGGCATCCCAGATACGCAGTATTTT CASSYSGGIPDTQYF
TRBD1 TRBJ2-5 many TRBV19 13 TGTGCCAGTAGTTATTACAGGGGGGAGACCCAGTACTTC CASSYYRGETQYF
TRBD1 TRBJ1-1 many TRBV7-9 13 TGTGCCAGCAGCCCAGGACAGGGAGGTAGAGCTTTCTTT CASSPGQGGRAFF
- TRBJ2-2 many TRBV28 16 TGTGCCAGCAGTTTAGCTTTGACAGAATACACCGGGGAGCTGTTTTTT CASSLALTEYTGELFF
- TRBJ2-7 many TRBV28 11 TGTGCCAGCAGTTTACGTTACGAGCAGTACTTC CASSLRYEQYF
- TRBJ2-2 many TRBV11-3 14 TGTGCCAGCAGCGAGGGACTCGGGACCGGGGAGCCGTTTTTT CASSEGLGTGEPFF
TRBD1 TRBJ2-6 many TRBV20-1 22 TGCAGTGCTAGAGATCTGGGTATTATTACAGGACAGGGGTCCTGGGGGGCCAACGTCCTGACTTTC CSARDLGIITGQGSWGANVLTF
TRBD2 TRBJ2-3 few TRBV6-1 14 TGTGCCAGCTGTGCGGGAGGGCCCGGAGATACGCAGTATTTT CASCAGGPGDTQYF
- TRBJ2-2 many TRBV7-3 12 TGTGCCAGCAGCTTGGGTCCCGGGGAGCTGTTTTTT CASSLGPGELFF
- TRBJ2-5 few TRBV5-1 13 TGCGCCAGCAGTATAGGACCGATGGGGACCCAGTACTTC CASSIGPMGTQYF
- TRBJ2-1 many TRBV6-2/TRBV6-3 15 TGTGCCAGCAGTTACTCAGGTCTAGCACTACTGGAGCAGTTCTTC CASSYSGLALLEQFF
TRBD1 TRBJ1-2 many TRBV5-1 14 TGCGCCAGCAGCGAGGACAGGTCACCCTATGGCTACACCTTC CASSEDRSPYGYTF
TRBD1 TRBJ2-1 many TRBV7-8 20 TGTGCCAGCAGCGGGGGACAGGGCAGTGTAAGGGGTTACTCCTACAATGAGCAGTTCTTC CASSGGQGSVRGYSYNEQFF